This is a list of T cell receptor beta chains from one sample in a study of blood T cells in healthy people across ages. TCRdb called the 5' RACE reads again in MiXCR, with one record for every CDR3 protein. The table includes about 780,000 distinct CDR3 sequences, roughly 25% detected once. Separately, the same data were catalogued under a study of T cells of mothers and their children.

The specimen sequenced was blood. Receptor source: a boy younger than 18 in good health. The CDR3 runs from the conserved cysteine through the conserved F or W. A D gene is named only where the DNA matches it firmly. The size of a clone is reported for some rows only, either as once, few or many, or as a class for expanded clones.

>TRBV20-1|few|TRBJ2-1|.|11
TGCAGTGCTACGCAATACGATGAGCAGTTCTTC
CSATQYDEQFF
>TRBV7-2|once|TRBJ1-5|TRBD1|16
TGTGCCAGCAGCCGAGGGGGCAGGGGGTCCGATCAGCCCCAGCATTTT
CASSRGGRGSDQPQHF
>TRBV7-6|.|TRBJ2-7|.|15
TGTGCCAGCAGCTTAGCGCTCGGGGGCACCTACGAGCAGTACTTC
CASSLALGGTYEQYF
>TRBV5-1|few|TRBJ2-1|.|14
TGCGCCAGCAGCGTCTATCTCTCGGGGGATGAGCAGTTCTTC
CASSVYLSGDEQFF
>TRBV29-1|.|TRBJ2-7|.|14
TGCAGCGTTGAAGAAGAGGACGGGTCCTACGAGCAGTACTTC
CSVEEEDGSYEQYF
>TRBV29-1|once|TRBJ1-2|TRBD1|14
TGCAGCGCCGTAGACAGGGGGCGGCACTATGGCTACACCTTC
CSAVDRGRHYGYTF
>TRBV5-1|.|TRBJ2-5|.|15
TGCGCCAGCAGCTTGTTTCTGGGAACAGGAGAGACCCAGTACTTC
CASSLFLGTGETQYF
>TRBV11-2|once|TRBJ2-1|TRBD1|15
TGTGCCAGCAGCTTAGAAGGACAGGGGGTAGGTGAGCAGTTCTTC
CASSLEGQGVGEQFF
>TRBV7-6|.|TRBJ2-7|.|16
TGTGCCAGCAGCTTATTACGGGGGTTCAGCTCCTACGAGCAGTACTTC
CASSLLRGFSSYEQYF
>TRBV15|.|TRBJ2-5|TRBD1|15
TGTGCCACCAGCAGAGATGACAGGGAGAAAGAGACCCAGTACTTC
CATSRDDREKETQYF
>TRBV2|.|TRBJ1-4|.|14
TGTGCCAGCAGTGAAGAGGCAGGGGTCGAAAAACTGTTTTTT
CASSEEAGVEKLFF
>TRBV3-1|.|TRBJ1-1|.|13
TGTGCCAGCAGCCGAACTTGGGGCACTGAAGCTTTCTTT
CASSRTWGTEAFF
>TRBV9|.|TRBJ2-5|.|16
TGTGCCAGCAGCGTAGGGATAGACAGTATCCAAGAGACCCAGTACTTC
CASSVGIDSIQETQYF
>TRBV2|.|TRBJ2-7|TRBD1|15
TGTGCCAGCACCATCGGGACAGTCTCTCGCCACGAACAGTACTTC
CASTIGTVSRHEQYF
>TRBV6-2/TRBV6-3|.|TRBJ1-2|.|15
TGTGCCAGCAGGACCATACAACAAGGTTTCTATGGCTACACCTTC
CASRTIQQGFYGYTF
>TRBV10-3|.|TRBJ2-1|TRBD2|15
TGTGCCGTCAGTGAGCTAGCGGGGGGGCCTAATGAGCAGTTCTTC
CAVSELAGGPNEQFF
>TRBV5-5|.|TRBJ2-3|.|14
TGTGCCAGCAGCAAAGTCGACAGGATGACTGCGCAGTATTTT
CASSKVDRMTAQYF
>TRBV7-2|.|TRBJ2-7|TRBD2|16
TGTGCCAGCAGCACCTTATCTAGCGGGCGACCCTACGAGCAGTACTTC
CASSTLSSGRPYEQYF
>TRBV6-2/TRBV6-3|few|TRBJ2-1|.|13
TGTGCCAGCAGTTCGGTAGATCTTCATGAGCAGTTCTTC
CASSSVDLHEQFF
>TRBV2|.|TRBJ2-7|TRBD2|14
TGTGCCAGCATAGCGGGGGGAGGGACCTACGAGCAGTACTTC
CASIAGGGTYEQYF
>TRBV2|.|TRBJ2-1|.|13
TGTGCCAGCAGGGGGGCCTCCTACAATGAGCAGTTCTTC
CASRGASYNEQFF
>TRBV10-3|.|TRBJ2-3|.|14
TGTGCCACCACGCTAGGGGTTAGCACAGATACGCAGTATTTT
CATTLGVSTDTQYF